This T cell receptor beta chain comes out of a study of human T cells and chemical hapten exposure. Stated time point: patch test 2, 6 weeks after DPC sensitization. Stated treatment: therapeutic diphenylcyclopropenone sensitization with weekly scalp DPC. The germline V gene encodes CDR1 WNHNN and CDR2 SYGVQD (reference sequence). Trimming cost V 5 bases and J 0 bases, with 15 bases left between them. This CDR3 contains 16 residues. TCRdb called the RACE reads again in MiXCR, with one record for every CDR3 protein. This repertoire shows some 71,000 distinct CDR3 sequences, under 13% found once; its top ten account for around 6.8%. This clonotype was observed at least ten times.

The chain couples TRBV10-1 to TRBJ2-3; D is undetermined. The source is a woman between 50 and 59 years old with alopecia areata. Some clones in this sample may be carry-over from other donors' samples. The sample here was whole blood, taken in connection with sensitization to the hapten diphenylcyclopropenone (DPC). The CDR3 loop is CASSPTVSGSTDTQYF. As DNA, the CDR3 is TGCGCCAGCAGTCCCACCGTTAGTGGTAGCACAGATACGCAGTATTTT.